This T cell receptor (beta chain) was captured in a study of blood T cells in healthy people across ages. Overall study context: For every two T cells, template switching captured about one barcoded beta molecule. Overall study findings and caveats: Leaving the PBMCs unsorted stopped any conclusive comparison of naive versus antigen-experienced cells.

The second PCR ran roughly 6 to 11 cycles with a sample-barcoded 5' primer and J-beta primers. Via MiXCR, TCRdb re-called the 5' RACE reads, giving one row per CDR3 protein. The sample has approximately 830,000 distinct CDR3 sequences, 62% seen once. Total RNA was extracted at no less than 5 micrograms per sample. This clonotype was counted only a few times. Its matching antigen is unknown. With V trimmed by 10 bases and J by 7 bases, 17 bases remained unmatched. The germline gives CDR1 ENHRY, CDR2 SYGVKD. The CDR3 length is 15 residues. This receptor was identified in a young man in good health. Sequenced input: blood. This chain uses TRBV10-3 with TRBJ2-7, with 9 bases lining up with TRBD1. This chain's CDR3 is CATRSTGGVWGEQYF. CDR3 DNA sequence: TGTGCCACGCGAAGTACAGGGGGCGTATGGGGTGAGCAGTACTTC.